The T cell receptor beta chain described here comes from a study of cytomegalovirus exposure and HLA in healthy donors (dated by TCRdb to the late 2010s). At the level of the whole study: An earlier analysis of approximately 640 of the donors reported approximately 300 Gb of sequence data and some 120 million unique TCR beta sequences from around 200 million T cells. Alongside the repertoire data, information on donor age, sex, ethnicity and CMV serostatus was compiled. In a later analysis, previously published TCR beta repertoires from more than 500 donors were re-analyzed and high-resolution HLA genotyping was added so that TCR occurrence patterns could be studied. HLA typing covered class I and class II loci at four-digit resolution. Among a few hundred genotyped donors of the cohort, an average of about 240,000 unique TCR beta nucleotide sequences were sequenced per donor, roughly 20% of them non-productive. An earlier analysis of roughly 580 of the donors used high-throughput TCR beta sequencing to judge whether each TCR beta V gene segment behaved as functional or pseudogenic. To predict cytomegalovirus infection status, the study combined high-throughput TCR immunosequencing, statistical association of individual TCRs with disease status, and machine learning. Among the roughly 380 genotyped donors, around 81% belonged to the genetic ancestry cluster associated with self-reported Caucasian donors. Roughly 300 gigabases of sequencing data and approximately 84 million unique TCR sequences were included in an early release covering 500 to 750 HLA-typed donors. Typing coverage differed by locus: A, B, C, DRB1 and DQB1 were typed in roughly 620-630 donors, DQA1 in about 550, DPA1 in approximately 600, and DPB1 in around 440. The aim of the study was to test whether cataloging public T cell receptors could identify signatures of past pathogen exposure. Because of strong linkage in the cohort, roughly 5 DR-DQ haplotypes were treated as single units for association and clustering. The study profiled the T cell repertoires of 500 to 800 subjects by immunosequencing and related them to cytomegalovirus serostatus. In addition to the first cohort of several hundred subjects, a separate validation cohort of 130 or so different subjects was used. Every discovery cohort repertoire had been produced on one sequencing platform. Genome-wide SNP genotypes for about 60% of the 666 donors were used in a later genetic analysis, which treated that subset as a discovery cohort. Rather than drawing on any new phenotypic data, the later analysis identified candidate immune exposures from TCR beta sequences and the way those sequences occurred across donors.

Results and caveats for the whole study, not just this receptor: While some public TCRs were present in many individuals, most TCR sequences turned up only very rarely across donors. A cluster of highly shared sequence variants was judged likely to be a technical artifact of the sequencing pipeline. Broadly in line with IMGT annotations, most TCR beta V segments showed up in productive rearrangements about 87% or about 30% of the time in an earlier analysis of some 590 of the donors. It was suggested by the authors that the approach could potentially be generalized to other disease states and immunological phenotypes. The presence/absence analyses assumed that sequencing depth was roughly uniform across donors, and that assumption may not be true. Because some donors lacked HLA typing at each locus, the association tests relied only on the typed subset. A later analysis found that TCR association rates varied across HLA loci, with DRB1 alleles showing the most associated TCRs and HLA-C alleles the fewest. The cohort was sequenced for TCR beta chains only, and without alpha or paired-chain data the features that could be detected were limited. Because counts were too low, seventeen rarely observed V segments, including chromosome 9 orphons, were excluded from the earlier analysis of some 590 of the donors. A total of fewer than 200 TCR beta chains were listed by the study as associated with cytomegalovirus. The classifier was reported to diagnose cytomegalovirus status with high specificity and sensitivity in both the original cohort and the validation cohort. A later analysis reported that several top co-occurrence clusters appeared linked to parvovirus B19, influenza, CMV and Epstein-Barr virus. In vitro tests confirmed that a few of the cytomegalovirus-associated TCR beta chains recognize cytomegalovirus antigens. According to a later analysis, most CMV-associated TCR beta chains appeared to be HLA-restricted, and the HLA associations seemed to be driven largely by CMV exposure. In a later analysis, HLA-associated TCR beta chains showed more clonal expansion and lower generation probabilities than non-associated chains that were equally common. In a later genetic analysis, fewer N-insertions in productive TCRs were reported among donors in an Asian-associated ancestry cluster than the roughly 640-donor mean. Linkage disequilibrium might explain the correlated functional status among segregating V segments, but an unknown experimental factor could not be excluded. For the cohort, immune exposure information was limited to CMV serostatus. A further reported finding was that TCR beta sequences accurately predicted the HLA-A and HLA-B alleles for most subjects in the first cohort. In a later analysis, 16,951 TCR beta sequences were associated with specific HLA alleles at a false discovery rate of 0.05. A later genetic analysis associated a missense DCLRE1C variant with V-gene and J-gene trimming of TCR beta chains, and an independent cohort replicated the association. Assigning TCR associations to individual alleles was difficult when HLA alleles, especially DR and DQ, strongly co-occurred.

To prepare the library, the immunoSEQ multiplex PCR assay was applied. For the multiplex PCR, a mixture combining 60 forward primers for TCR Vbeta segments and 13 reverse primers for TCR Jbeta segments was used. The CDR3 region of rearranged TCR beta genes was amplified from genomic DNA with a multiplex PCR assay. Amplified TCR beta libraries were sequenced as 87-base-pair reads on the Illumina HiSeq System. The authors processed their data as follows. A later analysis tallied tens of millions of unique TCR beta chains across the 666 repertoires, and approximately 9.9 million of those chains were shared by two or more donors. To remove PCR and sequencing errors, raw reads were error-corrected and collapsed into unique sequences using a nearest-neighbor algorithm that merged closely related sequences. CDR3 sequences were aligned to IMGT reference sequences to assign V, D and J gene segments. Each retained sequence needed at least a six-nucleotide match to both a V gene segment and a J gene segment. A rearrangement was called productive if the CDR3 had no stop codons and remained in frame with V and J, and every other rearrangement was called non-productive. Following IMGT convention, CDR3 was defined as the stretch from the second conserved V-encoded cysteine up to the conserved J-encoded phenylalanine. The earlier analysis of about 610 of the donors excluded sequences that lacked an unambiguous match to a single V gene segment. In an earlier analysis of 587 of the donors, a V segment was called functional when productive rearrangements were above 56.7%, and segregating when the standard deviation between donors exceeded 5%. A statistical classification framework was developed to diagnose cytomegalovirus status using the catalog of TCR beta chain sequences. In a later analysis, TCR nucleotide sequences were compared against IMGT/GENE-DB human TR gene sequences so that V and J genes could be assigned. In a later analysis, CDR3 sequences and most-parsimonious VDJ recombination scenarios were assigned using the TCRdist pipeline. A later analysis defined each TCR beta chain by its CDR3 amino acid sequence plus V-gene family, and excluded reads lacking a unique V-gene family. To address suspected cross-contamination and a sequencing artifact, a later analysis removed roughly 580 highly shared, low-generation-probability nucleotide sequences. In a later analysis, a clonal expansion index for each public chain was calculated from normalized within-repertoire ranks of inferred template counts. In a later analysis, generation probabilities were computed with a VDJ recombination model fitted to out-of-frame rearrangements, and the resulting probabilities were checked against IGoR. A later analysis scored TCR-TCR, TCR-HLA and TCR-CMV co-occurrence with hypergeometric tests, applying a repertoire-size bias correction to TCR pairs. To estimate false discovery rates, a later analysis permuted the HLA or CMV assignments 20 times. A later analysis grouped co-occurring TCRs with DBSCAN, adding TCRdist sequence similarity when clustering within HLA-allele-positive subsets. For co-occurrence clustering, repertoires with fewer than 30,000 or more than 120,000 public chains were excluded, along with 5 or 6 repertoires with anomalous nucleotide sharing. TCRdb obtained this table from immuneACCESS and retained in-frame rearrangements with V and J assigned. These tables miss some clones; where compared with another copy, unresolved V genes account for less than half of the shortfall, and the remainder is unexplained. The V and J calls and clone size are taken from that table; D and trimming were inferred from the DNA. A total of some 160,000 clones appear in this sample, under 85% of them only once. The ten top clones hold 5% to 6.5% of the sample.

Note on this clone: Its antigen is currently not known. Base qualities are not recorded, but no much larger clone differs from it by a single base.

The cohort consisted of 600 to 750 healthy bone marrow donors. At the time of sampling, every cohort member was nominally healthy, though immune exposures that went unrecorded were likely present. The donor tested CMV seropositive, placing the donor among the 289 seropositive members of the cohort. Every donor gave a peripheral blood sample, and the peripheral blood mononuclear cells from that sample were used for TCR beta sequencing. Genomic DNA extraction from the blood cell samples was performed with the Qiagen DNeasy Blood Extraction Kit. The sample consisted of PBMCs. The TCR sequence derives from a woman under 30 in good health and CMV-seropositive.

The DNA is TGTGCCAGCAGCCGGGGAGGGGGACTAGCCCCACGGGCCTACAATGAGCAGTTCTTC. The encoded protein is CASSRGGGLAPRAYNEQFF. The chain joins TRBV7-9 to TRBJ2-1; 9 bases in the junction line up with TRBD2. Reading from cysteine to phenylalanine, the CDR3 counts 19 amino acids. Only CDR3 DNA is held: 57 bases, read in frame from base 1. Taken from the germline V gene (reference sequence), the CDR1 and CDR2 loops are SEHNR and FQNEAQ. Germline trimming amounts to 5 bases on V and 2 bases on J, with 16 as the count of junction bases outside the gene matches.